This paragraph reports one TCR beta chain. The data are from a study of cytomegalovirus exposure and HLA in healthy donors. Both 60 Vbeta primers and 13 Jbeta primers went into the PCR. TCRdb's copy holds only in-frame clones and misses some; the assay was immunoSEQ multiplex PCR. The sample comprises 150,000 to 200,000 clones, over 65% of which are singletons, and approximately 1.3% rests with the top ten. CDR1 and CDR2 (germline): SGHRS, YFSETQ. CDR3 length: 14 residues. The V end lost 1 base, the J end lost 1 base, and 8 bases lay between the germline ends. This chain connects TRBV5-1 to TRBJ1-1, with unresolved D. The receptor comes from a woman aged 25 to 39 in good health and CMV-seropositive. The specimen sequenced was PBMCs. Written as DNA, the CDR3 is TGCGCCAGCAGCTTGATGGTCAGGAACACTGAAGCTTTCTTT. It encodes CASSLMVRNTEAFF.